The sample holds one count of the clone carrying this T cell receptor beta chain. This specimen belongs to a study of blood T cells in healthy people across ages. The study drew donors from healthy Caucasian individuals in Russia aged roughly 6 to 90. A sample-barcoded 5' primer and a J-beta primer mix were used in a second PCR of about 6 to 11 cycles. TCRdb re-analysed the 5' RACE reads in MiXCR, keeping a single row per CDR3 protein. The table records more than 600,000 distinct CDR3 sequences, approximately 25% of them present only once. There are 14 residues in the CDR3. Germline lookup yields CDR1 SEHNR and CDR2 FQNEAQ (reference sequence). Trimming took 7 bases from V and 7 from J, leaving 16 bases between them. The same data also went into a second study, on T cells of mothers and their children. That investigation notes: It was through the M1S primer of the second PCR that sample barcodes and 2-4 random nucleotides were added. Each mother gave over 8 million TCR beta CDR3 reads; each child, about 3 million.

Sequences were obtained from blood. V is TRBV7-9 and J is TRBJ1-4; D ambiguous. This clonotype originated in a boy under 18 in good health. The chain's CDR3 is CASNRFASGEKLFF. CDR3 coding DNA: TGTGCCAGCAACCGATTTGCTAGCGGTGAAAAACTGTTTTTT.